Below, one T cell receptor beta chain is given with its context. The antigen this receptor binds is unknown. No much larger clone exists at a distance of one base, and base qualities are not known. The time point label on this specimen signifies: newly diagnosed GD, antithyroid drugs for less than 3 months. RNA was extracted from PBMCs in TRIzol for both TCR sequencing and RNA sequencing. The diagnosis of Graves' disease followed American Thyroid Association guidelines. Patients for the study were recruited at an endocrinology department in Xi'an, China. Each patient gave approximately 9.7 milliliters of peripheral blood, collected in an EDTA anticoagulant tube. PBMCs were isolated by Ficoll Paque Plus density gradient separation without further T cell sorting. RNA quality was checked with an Agilent 2100 Bioanalyzer and agarose gel, and concentration with a NanoDrop 2000. The CDR3 numbers 17 residues from cysteine through phenylalanine. The sequence is cut down to CDR3 DNA, 51 bases in frame from base 1. V ends up 1 base short and J 4 bases short, with an unmatched junction base count of 6. CDR1 and CDR2, looked up from the germline V gene, are LGHNA and YNFKEQ.

The receptor library was made with multiplex PCR. Reads for this sample came from an Illumina HiSeq 4000. To build TCR beta libraries, CDR3 regions were amplified by Arm-PCR using iRepertoire HTBI primers. Before sequencing, the PCR products went through gel purification. On the study's bioinformatics: A total of 62 TRBV and 14 TRBJ segments were identified across samples and were used for gene usage analysis of CDR3 amino acid clonotypes. COPE and FqMerger were used to merge the filtered high-quality paired reads into contigs. BLAST was used to align contigs to IMGT TRBV, TRBD and TRBJ reference genes, with CDR3 defined following IMGT. Any clonotype with a frequency above 0.1% was classified as a highly expanded clone. Shannon entropy served as the measure of repertoire diversity, while the Gini coefficient captured V-J evenness. Clonotypes shared by more than one individual were considered public. TCRdb reanalyzed the raw reads on its own, using fastp at Q25 for trimming and MiXCR for clone calling, and kept in-frame beta chains. Every entry covers one CDR3 protein and lists the most common genes and DNA from its rows. The V and J calls shown here were made by TCRdb, not taken from the authors' results. The sample yields roughly 420,000 distinct CDR3 sequences; about a sixth were counted once. Roughly 10% of the sample is in the top ten clones.

This sample was taken from a study of regulatory T cells in long-lasting Graves disease (dated by TCRdb to the early 2020s). Regarding the study in general: In the newly diagnosed Graves' disease group, patients had been taking antithyroid drugs for less than 3 months. A total of roughly 33 samples were covered by TCR sequencing, comprising approximately 13 persistent and approximately 20 newly diagnosed Graves' disease patients. The study was conducted in China and was registered as a clinical trial. This study used TCR sequencing and RNA sequencing of peripheral blood to compare persistent Graves' disease patients against newly diagnosed Graves' disease patients.

Beyond this particular receptor, the publication reports: The authors noted that the small sample size was a limitation that may lower accuracy. Persistent patients shared more public clonotypes among themselves (around 2,500) than newly diagnosed patients did (approximately 970). Compared with newly diagnosed patients, persistent Graves' disease patients had lower TCR Shannon entropy and fewer highly expanded clones, which suggests clonal expansion. Peripheral blood alone was examined, since thyroid tissue, which constituted the primary lesion, could not be accessed. Preferential use of TRBV28, TRBJ1-2 and TRBJ2-5 was observed in persistent disease, whereas TRBV20-1 and TRBJ2-1 were favored in newly diagnosed disease. Sequencing and analysis were restricted to the TCR beta chain.

The same specimen was also included in a second study, on T cells in Graves' hyperthyroidism and ophthalmopathy. The second publication reports: Stable Graves' hyperthyroidism was defined as the absence of progression to ophthalmopathy over 18 months of follow-up. Hyperthyroidism patients were aged 18 to 65 years and newly diagnosed, with disease duration of less than 2 months. Patients with uncontrolled infections, other autoimmune diseases, pregnancy or lactation were excluded. Clinical symptoms, serum thyroxine and TRAb, thyroid ultrasound, and orbital computed tomography formed the basis for the diagnoses. A first-round RT-PCR of the TCR CDR3 used the HTBI primer set with the Qiagen OneStep RT-PCR kit. Blood samples also contained most of the expanded thyroid clonotypes (frequency above 0.001), which suggests that blood repertoires may reflect thyroid immune responses. A 13 V-J signature model separated ophthalmopathy from stable hyperthyroidism, with about 88% sensitivity and roughly 82% specificity in cross-validation and 80%/75% in testing. In validation, the model predicted progression to ophthalmopathy a median of roughly six months before onset, with about 64% sensitivity and about 72% specificity. TCR V-J signatures able to tell the groups apart were searched for in a discovery cohort of 95 to 100 patients, of whom 43 had Graves' ophthalmopathy and 57 had stable Graves' hyperthyroidism. An independent validation cohort of around 19 hyperthyroidism patients and more than 15 patients who later progressed to ophthalmopathy tested prospective prediction of ophthalmopathy. The approximately 95 discovery patients were divided at random into training and test sets in a 7:3 ratio. Thyroid tissue and blood T-cell repertoires from six Graves' hyperthyroidism patients were also compared in the study. Once sampling was done, hyperthyroidism patients were given methimazole at a starting dose of 30 mg daily, whereas ophthalmopathy patients were given high-dose intravenous methylprednisolone. Libraries were constructed in a second round of multiplex PCR, after which size selection and purification were carried out. Sequencing of the libraries was done on an Illumina HiSeq2000 using paired-end 100 bp reads. Raw data were processed with SOAPnuke, discarding reads with adapters, uncalled bases, mean Phred below 15, or no exact constant-primer or identifier match. High-quality paired reads were merged with COPE v1.2.5, and unique nucleotide sequences were defined as clonotypes. MiTCR v1.1 was used to align the clonotypes against IMGT TRBV, TRBD and TRBJ reference segments. Analysis was restricted to V-J combinations with a frequency above 0.0001, which covered roughly 99% of repertoires. The TCS score was defined as F50 (clonal expansion) divided by E x V (chaos), with BLOSUM62-based TCRdist calculated between CDR3 peptides within each V-J. Welch's t-statistics and random forest reduced approximately 520 V-J features to under 15, which were used in a naive Bayes classifier (R e1071). No statistical method was used to fix the sample size in advance, and group allocation was not hidden from the investigators. TCR Vbeta CDR3 sequencing of fewer than 150 peripheral blood samples (roughly 41 ophthalmopathy, 75 to 85 hyperthyroidism and roughly 17 progressor patients) is reported in the paper.

This sequence was found in a woman aged 30 to 39 with Graves disease. Donor details come from another sample of the same person, matched by shared clones. The sequences come from peripheral blood mononuclear cells (PBMCs), collected at new diagnosis, from a patient treated with antithyroid drugs. The chain is made from TRBV4-2 and TRBJ2-3; TRBD2 matches 12 bases in the middle. The CDR3 sequence is CASSQVASGRGSDTQYF. The sequenced DNA is TGTGCCAGCAGCCAAGTGGCTAGCGGGAGGGGGTCAGATACGCAGTATTTT.